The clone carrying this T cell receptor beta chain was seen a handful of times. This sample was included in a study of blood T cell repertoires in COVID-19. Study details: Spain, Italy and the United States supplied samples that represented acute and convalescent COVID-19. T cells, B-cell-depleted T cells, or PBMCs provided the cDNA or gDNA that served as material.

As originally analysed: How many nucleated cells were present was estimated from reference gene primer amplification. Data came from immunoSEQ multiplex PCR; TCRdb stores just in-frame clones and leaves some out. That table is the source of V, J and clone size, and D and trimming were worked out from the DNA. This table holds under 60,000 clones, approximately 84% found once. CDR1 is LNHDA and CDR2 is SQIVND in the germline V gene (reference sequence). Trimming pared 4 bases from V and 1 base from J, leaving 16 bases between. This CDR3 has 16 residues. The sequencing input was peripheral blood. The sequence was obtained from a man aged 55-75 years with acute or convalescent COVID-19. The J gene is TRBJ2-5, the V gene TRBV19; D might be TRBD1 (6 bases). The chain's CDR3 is CASSKSWPRGQETQYF. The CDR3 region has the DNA TGTGCCAGTAGTAAGAGCTGGCCCAGGGGCCAAGAGACCCAGTACTTC. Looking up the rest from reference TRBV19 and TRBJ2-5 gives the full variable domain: DGGITQSPKYLFRKEGQNVTLSCEQNLNHDAMYWYRQDPGQGLRLIYYSQIVNDFQKGDIAEGYSVSREKKESFPLTVTSAQKNPTAFYLCASSKSWPRGQETQYFGPGTRLLVL.